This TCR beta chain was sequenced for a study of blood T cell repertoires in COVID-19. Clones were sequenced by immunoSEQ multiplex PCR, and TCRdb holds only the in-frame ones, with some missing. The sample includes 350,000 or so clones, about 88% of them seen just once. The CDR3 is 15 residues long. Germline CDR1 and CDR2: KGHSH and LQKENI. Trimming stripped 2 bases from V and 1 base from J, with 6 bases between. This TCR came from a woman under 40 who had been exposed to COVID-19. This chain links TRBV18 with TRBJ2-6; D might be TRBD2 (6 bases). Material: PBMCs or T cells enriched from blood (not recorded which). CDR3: CASSPGGSGANVLTF. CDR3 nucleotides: TGTGCCAGCTCACCAGGGGGGTCTGGGGCCAACGTCCTGACTTTC.